These 20 T cell receptor beta chains share one sample of origin, sequenced in a study of early T cells in non-severe SARS-CoV-2 infection. Each CDR3 protein gets one entry after TCRdb re-called the 5' RACE reads with MiXCR. The sample holds under 70,000 distinct CDR3 sequences, about 15% seen once. The specimen was whole blood, collected at baseline. The receptors were gathered from an adult who was a healthcare worker with PCR-confirmed SARS-CoV-2 infection or an uninfected control (not recorded which).

The rearrangement uses TRBV27 and TRBJ2-2, with D possibly being TRBD2 (6 bases). The length of the CDR3 is 16 residues. V lost 5 bases and J 0 bases, leaving 13 bases between the germline ends. CDR1 is MNHEY and CDR2 is SMNVEV in the germline V gene (reference sequence). CDR3 amino acids: CASSPSGGANTGELFF. The CDR3 DNA reads TGTGCCAGCAGTCCTTCGGGCGGGGCGAACACCGGGGAGCTGTTTTTT.

The chain employs TRBV7-8 and TRBJ1-4; D gene unclear. The CDR3 has 14 amino acids. CDR1 SGHVS and CDR2 FQNEAQ come from the germline V gene. The germline V and J ends were trimmed by 2 bases and 0 bases, with 4 bases remaining between them. CDR3 nucleotide sequence: TGTGCCAGCAGCTTAACCACAACTAATGAAAAACTGTTTTTT. Its translation: CASSLTTTNEKLFF. The full variable domain, completed using reference TRBV7-8 and TRBJ1-4, is GAGVSQSPRYKVAKRGQDVALRCDPISGHVSLFWYQQALGQGPEFLTYFQNEAQLDKSGLPSDRFFAERPEGSVSTLKIQRTQQEDSAVYLCASSLTTTNEKLFFGSGTQLSVL.

The V and J genes are TRBV20-1 and TRBJ2-7; TRBD1 aligns across 11 bases. The germline CDR1 and CDR2 sequences are DFQATT and SNEGSKA (reference sequence). The CDR3 consists of 15 residues. The J segment lost 5 bases and the V segment lost 6 bases, leaving 12 bases of the junction unmatched. In nucleotides, the CDR3 is TGCAGTGCCAGACCTCCGGGACAGGGGGTTGACGAGCAGTACTTC. Protein sequence: CSARPPGQGVDEQYF.

The chain employs TRBV2 and TRBJ1-5; TRBD1 might be the D (6 bases). Germline CDR1 reads SNHLY; CDR2 reads FYNNEI. V was trimmed by 9 bases and J by 4 bases, leaving 16 bases between them. CDR3 length: 14 amino acids. CDR3 in amino acids: CARGGAERNQPQHF. In DNA, the CDR3 is TGTGCCAGAGGGGGGGCAGAAAGAAATCAGCCCCAGCATTTT.

This clonotype was seen only once. The gene calls are TRBV19 and TRBJ2-5; 10 positions agree with TRBD1. Looked up from germline, CDR1 is LNHDA and CDR2 is SQIVND (reference sequence). The CDR3 covers 14 residues. The junction had 6 bases not matched to a gene; V was cut back by 7 bases and J by 4 bases. The CDR3 loop reads CASTATGGTETQYF. DNA of the CDR3: TGTGCCAGTACCGCGACAGGGGGCACAGAGACCCAGTACTTC.

The V gene is TRBV11-2, the J gene TRBJ1-1; 7 nucleotides match TRBD1. The CDR3 is made up of 13 amino acids. V lost 5 bases, J lost 4 bases, and 4 bases stayed unmatched. From germline, CDR1 is SGHAT and CDR2 FQNNGV. The CDR3 DNA is TGTGCCAGCAGCCAACAGGGGAGCACTGAAGCTTTCTTT. Translation: CASSQQGSTEAFF. The full variable domain, completed using reference TRBV11-2 and TRBJ1-1, is EAGVAQSPRYKIIEKRQSVAFWCNPISGHATLYWYQQILGQGPKLLIQFQNNGVVDDSQLPKDRFSAERLKGVDSTLKIQPAKLEDSAVYLCASSQQGSTEAFFGQGTRLTVV.

This clonotype was seen at least ten times. This chain uses TRBV11-3 with TRBJ2-1; 9 positions match TRBD1. CDR1 is SGHNT, CDR2 YENEEA, per germline. The CDR3 loop spans 16 amino acids. With V trimmed by 1 base and J by 7 bases, 8 bases remained unmatched. In DNA form, the CDR3 reads TGTGCCAGCAGCTTAGGAGGGACAGGGCTGAAAAATGAGCAGTTCTTC. This gives the protein CASSLGGTGLKNEQFF.

A remark on this clonotype: Being one base from a much bigger clone, this may be a read error. CDR3 bases: TGTGCCAGCAGCTCCCTTCGCGGGACGGGGAGCTCCTACGGGCAGTACTTC. Protein product: CASSSLRGTGSSYGQYF. The chain links TRBV7-9 to TRBJ2-7; perhaps TRBD2 as D (6 bases). The V gene's germline CDR1 is SEHNR and CDR2 FQNEAQ (reference sequence). This CDR3 is 17 amino acids long.

In this sample, this clonotype is medium-sized. The chain employs TRBV7-3 and TRBJ2-3, with a possible D match to TRBD2 (5 bases). The CDR3 spans 14 residues. Trimming removed 5 bases from V and 8 bases from J, with 17 bases in between. Germline assignment: CDR1 SGHTA and CDR2 FQGTGA. CDR3 region: CASSPPGNTGTQYF. In DNA, the CDR3 is TGTGCCAGCAGCCCCCCGGGGAATACGGGTACGCAGTATTTT.

The chain employs TRBV2 and TRBJ1-2; TRBD1 agrees at 8 bases. The V gene's germline CDR1 is SNHLY and CDR2 FYNNEI. CDR3 size: 14 residues. V shed 8 bases, J shed 3 bases, and the junction held 8 bases outside the gene matches. For the CDR3, the DNA is TGTGCCAGCTTTAGACAGGGGCGAGACTATGGCTACACCTTC. It specifies CASFRQGRDYGYTF.

The table lists this clonotype with many counts. The V call is TRBV18, the J call TRBJ1-1; the D is unclear. This CDR3 spans 14 amino acids. Germline V gives CDR1 KGHSH, CDR2 LQKENI. Trimming shortened V by 2 bases and J by 1 base, and 8 bases separated the two germline ends. This CDR3 is CASSPYQENTEAFF. The CDR3 DNA sequence: TGTGCCAGCTCACCATACCAGGAGAACACTGAAGCTTTCTTT.

The V and J genes are TRBV27 and TRBJ1-6; a possible D gene is TRBD1 (5 bases). V shed 3 bases and J shed 7 bases, with 13 bases lying between them. Per germline, CDR1 MNHEY and CDR2 SMNVEV (reference sequence). The CDR3 has 15 amino acids. This chain's CDR3 is CASSLGIKGNSPLHF. CDR3 DNA sequence: TGTGCCAGCAGTTTGGGCATAAAGGGGAATTCACCCCTCCACTTT.

This clonotype was counted only a few times. The chain carries TRBV6-2 or TRBV6-3 and TRBJ1-2, with D unclear. The V end lost 10 bases, the J end lost 4 bases, and 19 bases lay between the germline ends. This CDR3 region has 14 residues. Germline values: CDR1 MNHEY, CDR2 SVGEGT. CDR3 in DNA: TGTGCCAACCCCCCGGGCAGTCCGCCCTATGGCTACACCTTC. Protein sequence: CANPPGSPPYGYTF.

The chain recombines TRBV2 with TRBJ1-1; D not certain. CDR1 SNHLY and CDR2 FYNNEI come from the germline V gene. The CDR3 has 14 residues. Trimming removed 9 bases from V and 1 base from J, with 15 bases in between. The CDR3 loop is CASLDGRTNTEAFF. CDR3 bases: TGTGCCAGTTTGGACGGAAGGACGAACACTGAAGCTTTCTTT.

This clonotype was detected a few times. The chain joins TRBV28 to TRBJ2-1; D not resolved. Germline V gene data show CDR1 as MDHEN and CDR2 as SYDVKM. Trimming shortened V by 3 bases and J by 7 bases, and 4 bases separated the two germline ends. The length of the CDR3 is 11 residues. The CDR3: CASSLVNEQFF. CDR3 in DNA: TGTGCCAGCAGTTTGGTGAATGAGCAGTTCTTC.

This clonotype was observed at least ten times. The chain employs TRBV7-6 and TRBJ1-6; no definite D call. V was trimmed by 0 bases and J by 8 bases, leaving 8 bases between them. This CDR3 has 14 residues. In germline, CDR1 is SGHVS, CDR2 FNYEAQ. CDR3 coding DNA: TGTGCCAGCAGCTTAGCGCGGTTGGATTCACCCCTCCACTTT. It codes for CASSLARLDSPLHF.

V and J are TRBV9 and TRBJ2-1; possibly TRBD1 for D (6 bases). There are 11 residues in the CDR3. From germline, CDR1 is SGDLS and CDR2 YYNGEE. Trimming left V 9 bases short and J 6 bases short, with 10 bases between. CDR3 loop: CATGQLNEQFF. The CDR3 DNA is TGTGCCACTGGACAGCTCAATGAGCAGTTCTTC.

The chain joins TRBV7-7 to TRBJ2-7; 8 bases match TRBD2. Germline V gene sequence: CDR1 SSHAT, CDR2 FNYEAQ (reference sequence). This CDR3 has 17 residues. The junction had 14 bases not matched to a gene; V was cut back by 5 bases and J by 2 bases. The CDR3 coding sequence is TGTGCCAGCAGCCATGACTCTCCGGGACTAGGTCCCTACGAGCAGTACTTC. It codes for CASSHDSPGLGPYEQYF.

This clonotype was observed a handful of times. This sequence joins TRBV6-5 and TRBJ2-5, with 7 bases matching TRBD2. Trimming took 6 bases from V and 5 from J; bases not matched to a gene: 6. CDR1 and CDR2 (germline): MNHEY, SVGAGI. The CDR3 is made up of 13 amino acids. The CDR3: CASSSAGVETQYF. The CDR3 DNA is TGTGCCAGCAGCTCGGCGGGGGTGGAGACCCAGTACTTC.

The chain couples TRBV6-1 to TRBJ1-6; TRBD1 might be the D (5 bases). V was shortened by 1 base and J by 2 bases, with 12 bases between the two germline ends. The CDR3 is 17 amino acids. Germline CDR1 is MNHNS and CDR2 is SASEGT. CDR3 nucleotide sequence: TGTGCCAGCAGTGAAGGATCTCCAGGGACCTATAATTCACCCCTCCACTTT. Its protein product is CASSEGSPGTYNSPLHF.